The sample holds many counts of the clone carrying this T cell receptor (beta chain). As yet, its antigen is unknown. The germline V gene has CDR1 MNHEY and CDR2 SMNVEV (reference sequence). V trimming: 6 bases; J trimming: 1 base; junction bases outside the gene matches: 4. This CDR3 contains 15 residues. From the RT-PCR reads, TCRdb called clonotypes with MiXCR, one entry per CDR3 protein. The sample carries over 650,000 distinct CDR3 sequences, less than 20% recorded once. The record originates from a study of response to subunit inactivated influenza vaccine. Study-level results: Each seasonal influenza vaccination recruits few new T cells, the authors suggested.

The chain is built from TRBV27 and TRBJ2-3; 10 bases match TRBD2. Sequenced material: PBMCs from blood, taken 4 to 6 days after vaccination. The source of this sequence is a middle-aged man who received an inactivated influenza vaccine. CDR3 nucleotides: TGTGCCAGCAGAAGCGGGGGGGCAGGCACAGATACGCAGTATTTT. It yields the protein CASRSGGAGTDTQYF.